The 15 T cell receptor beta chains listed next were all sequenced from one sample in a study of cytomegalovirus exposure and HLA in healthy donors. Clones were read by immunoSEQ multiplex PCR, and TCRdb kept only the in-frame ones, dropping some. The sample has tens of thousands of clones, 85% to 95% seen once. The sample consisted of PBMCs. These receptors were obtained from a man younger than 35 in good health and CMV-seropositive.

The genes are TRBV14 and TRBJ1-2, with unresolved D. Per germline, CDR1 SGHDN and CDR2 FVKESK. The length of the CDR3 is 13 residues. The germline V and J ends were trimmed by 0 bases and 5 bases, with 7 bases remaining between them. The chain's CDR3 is CASSQDIGYGYTF. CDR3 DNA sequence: TGTGCCAGCAGCCAAGATATCGGGTATGGCTACACCTTC.

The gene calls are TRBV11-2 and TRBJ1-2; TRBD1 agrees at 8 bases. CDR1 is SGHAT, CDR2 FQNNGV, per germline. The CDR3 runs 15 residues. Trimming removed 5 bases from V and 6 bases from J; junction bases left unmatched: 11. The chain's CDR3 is CASSRHVQGADGYTF. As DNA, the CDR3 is TGTGCCAGCAGCCGCCACGTCCAGGGGGCAGATGGCTACACCTTC.

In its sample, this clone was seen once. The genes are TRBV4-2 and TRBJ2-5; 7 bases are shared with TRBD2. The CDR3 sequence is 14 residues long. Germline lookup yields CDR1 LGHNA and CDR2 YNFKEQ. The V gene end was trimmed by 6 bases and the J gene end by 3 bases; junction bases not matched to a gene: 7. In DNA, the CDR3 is TGTGCCAGCAGGCGGGATCTAGCGGAAGAGACCCAGTACTTC. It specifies CASRRDLAEETQYF.

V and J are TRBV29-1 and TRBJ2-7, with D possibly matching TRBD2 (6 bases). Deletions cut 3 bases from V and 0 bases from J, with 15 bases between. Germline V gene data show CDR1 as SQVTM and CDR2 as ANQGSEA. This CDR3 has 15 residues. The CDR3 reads CSVEVFGSSSYEQYF. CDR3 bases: TGCAGCGTTGAGGTGTTCGGGAGCAGCTCCTACGAGCAGTACTTC.

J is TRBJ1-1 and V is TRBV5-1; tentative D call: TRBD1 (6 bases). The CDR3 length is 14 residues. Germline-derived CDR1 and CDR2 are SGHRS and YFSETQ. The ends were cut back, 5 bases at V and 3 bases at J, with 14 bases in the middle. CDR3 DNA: TGCGCCAGCAGTCCACAGGGCCAGGACACTGAAGCTTTCTTT. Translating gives CASSPQGQDTEAFF. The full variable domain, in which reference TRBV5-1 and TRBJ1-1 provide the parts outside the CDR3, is KAGVTQTPRYLIKTRGQQVTLSCSPISGHRSVSWYQQTPGQGLQFLFEYFSETQRNKGNFPGRFSGRQFSNSRSEMNVSTLELGDSALYLCASSPQGQDTEAFFGQGTRLTVV.

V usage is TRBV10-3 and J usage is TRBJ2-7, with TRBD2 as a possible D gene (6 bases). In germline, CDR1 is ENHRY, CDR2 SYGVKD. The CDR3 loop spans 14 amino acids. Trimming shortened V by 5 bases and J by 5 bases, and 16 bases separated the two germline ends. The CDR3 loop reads CAISTTSTYDEQYF. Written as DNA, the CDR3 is TGTGCCATCAGTACAACTAGCACCTATGACGAGCAGTACTTC.

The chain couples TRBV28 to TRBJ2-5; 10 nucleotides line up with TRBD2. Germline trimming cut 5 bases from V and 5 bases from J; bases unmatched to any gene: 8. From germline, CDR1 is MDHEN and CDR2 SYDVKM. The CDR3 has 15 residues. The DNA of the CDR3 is TGTGCCAGCAGTCGAGCGGGAGGGCCGCAGGAGACCCAGTACTTC. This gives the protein CASSRAGGPQETQYF.

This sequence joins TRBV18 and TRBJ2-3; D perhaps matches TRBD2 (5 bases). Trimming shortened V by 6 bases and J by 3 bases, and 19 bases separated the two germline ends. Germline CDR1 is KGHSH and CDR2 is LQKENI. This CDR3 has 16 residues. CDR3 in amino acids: CASSPFSTDLTDTQYF. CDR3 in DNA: TGTGCCAGCTCTCCCTTTAGCACGGACTTGACAGATACGCAGTATTTT.

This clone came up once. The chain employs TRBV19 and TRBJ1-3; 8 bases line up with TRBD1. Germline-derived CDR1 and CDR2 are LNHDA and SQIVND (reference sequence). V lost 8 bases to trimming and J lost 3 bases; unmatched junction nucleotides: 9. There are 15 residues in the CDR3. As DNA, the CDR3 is TGTGCCAGTTACTCAGGGGGCGCTTTTGGAAACACCATATATTTT. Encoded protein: CASYSGGAFGNTIYF.

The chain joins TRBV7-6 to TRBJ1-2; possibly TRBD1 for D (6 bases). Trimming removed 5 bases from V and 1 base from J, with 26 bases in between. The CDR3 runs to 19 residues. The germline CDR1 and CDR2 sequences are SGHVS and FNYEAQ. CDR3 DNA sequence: TGTGCCAGCAGCCAAACGACCCCGGACAGACCGGGTGATAACTATGGCTACACCTTC. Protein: CASSQTTPDRPGDNYGYTF.

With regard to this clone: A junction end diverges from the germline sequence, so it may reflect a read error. CDR3 DNA sequence: TGTGCTAGCAGCTTAGGAGTCCGGGGGAACACCGGGGAGCTGTTTTTT. Its protein is CASSLGVRGNTGELFF. This sequence joins TRBV7-7 and TRBJ2-2, with D possibly being TRBD2 (5 bases). This CDR3 has 16 amino acids. Looked up from germline, CDR1 is SSHAT and CDR2 is FNYEAQ (reference sequence). The complete variable domain, with remaining parts taken from reference TRBV7-7 and TRBJ2-2, reads GAGVSQSPRYKVTKRGQDVTLRCDPISSHATLYWYQQALGQGPEFLTYFNYEAQPDKSGLPSDRFSAERPEGSISTLTIQRTEQRDSAMYRCASSLGVRGNTGELFFGEGSRLTVL.

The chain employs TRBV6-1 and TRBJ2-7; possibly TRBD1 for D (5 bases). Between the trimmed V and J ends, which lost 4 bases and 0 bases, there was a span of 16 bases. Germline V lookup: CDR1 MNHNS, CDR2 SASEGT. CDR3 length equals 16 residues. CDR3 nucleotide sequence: TGTGCCAGCAGTGCGCAGGGCAGTCACATCTCCTACGAGCAGTACTTC. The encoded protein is CASSAQGSHISYEQYF.

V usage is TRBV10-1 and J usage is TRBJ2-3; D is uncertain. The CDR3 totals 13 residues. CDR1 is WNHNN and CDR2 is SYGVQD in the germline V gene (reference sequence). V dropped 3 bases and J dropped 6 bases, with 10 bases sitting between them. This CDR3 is CASSENHGDTQYF. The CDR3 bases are TGCGCCAGCAGTGAAAACCACGGGGATACGCAGTATTTT.

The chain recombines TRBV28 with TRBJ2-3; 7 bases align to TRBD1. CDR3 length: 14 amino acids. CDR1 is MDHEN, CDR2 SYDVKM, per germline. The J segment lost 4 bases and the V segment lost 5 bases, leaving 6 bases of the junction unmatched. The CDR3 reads CASSLPGQPDTQYF. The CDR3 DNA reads TGTGCCAGCAGTCTGCCGGGACAGCCAGATACGCAGTATTTT. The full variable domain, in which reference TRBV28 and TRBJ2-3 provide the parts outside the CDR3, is DVKVTQSSRYLVKRTGEKVFLECVQDMDHENMFWYRQDPGLGLRLIYFSYDVKMKEKGDIPEGYSVSREKKERFSLILESASTNQTSMYLCASSLPGQPDTQYFGPGTRLTVL.

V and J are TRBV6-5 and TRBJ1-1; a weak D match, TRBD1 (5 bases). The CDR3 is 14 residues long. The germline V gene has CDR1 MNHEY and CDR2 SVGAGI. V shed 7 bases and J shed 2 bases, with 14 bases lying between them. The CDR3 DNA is TGTGCCAGCACCCTATTGGGGGGTAACACTGAAGCTTTCTTT. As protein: CASTLLGGNTEAFF.